This T cell receptor beta chain emerged from a study of blood T cell repertoires in COVID-19. The CDR3 runs 15 residues. Sequencing used immunoSEQ multiplex PCR; TCRdb keeps in-frame clones, though not all of them. The sample has tens of thousands of clones; about 85% are singletons. The sample comprised peripheral blood. This receptor was obtained from a woman aged 70 to 79 with acute or convalescent COVID-19. This sequence joins TRBV21-1 and TRBJ2-7; the listed D gene, TRBD1, was not tested against the DNA. TRBV21-1 is noted as a pseudogene. The CDR3 loop reads CASSTGTARNDGQYV. The CDR3 coding sequence is TGTGCCAGCAGCACAGGGACAGCACGGAATGACGGGCAGTACGTC.